Presented here are 6 T cell receptor beta chains from one specimen sequenced in a study of CD8 T cells in Susac syndrome. The RNA, 0.5 to 1 ug, was put through reverse transcription using random hexamers. TCRdb analysed the immunoSEQ multiplex PCR reads with MiXCR anew, one entry per CDR3 protein. The top ten clones hold approximately 0.098% of a sample with roughly 200,000 distinct CDR3 sequences, less than 95% of them seen once. Sequencing used CD4+ T cells from PBMCs. The receptors come from a human donor in good health.

This clonotype was seen once. This chain links TRBV20-1 with TRBJ2-7; D unclear. Germline V gene sequence: CDR1 DFQATT, CDR2 SNEGSKA (reference sequence). The CDR3 length is 13 residues. V was clipped by 3 bases and J by 0 bases, with 9 bases between them. The CDR3 reads CSASDLLSYEQYF. The CDR3 DNA is TGCAGTGCTAGCGACCTACTCTCCTACGAGCAGTACTTC.

The chain links TRBV20-1 to TRBJ2-3; 8 nucleotides align to TRBD2. Germline values: CDR1 DFQATT, CDR2 SNEGSKA (reference sequence). V gave up 3 bases and J gave up 4 bases; unmatched junction bases: 9. The CDR3 has 15 residues. CDR3 sequence: CSARSGGALSDTQYF. CDR3 DNA sequence: TGCAGTGCTAGGTCCGGGGGGGCTCTTTCAGATACGCAGTATTTT.

This chain links TRBV13 with TRBJ2-5; 8 bases align to TRBD1. From germline, CDR1 is PRHDT and CDR2 FYEKMQ (reference sequence). V trimming: 5 bases; J trimming: 5 bases; junction bases outside the gene matches: 7. This CDR3 has 14 residues. Here the CDR3 reads CASSPGGLKETQYF. The CDR3 DNA reads as TGTGCCAGCAGCCCAGGGGGCTTAAAGGAGACCCAGTACTTC.

The chain recombines TRBV30 with TRBJ1-2; D is unresolved. Trimming cost V 0 bases and J 8 bases, with 7 bases left between them. The germline gives CDR1 GTSNPN, CDR2 SVGIG (reference sequence). This CDR3 region has 11 residues. CDR3 region: CAWSVRWGYTF. CDR3 in DNA: TGTGCCTGGAGTGTTCGTTGGGGCTACACCTTC.

This sequence joins TRBV20-1 and TRBJ2-7; no clear D. Deletions cut 0 bases from V and 2 bases from J, with 8 bases between. The CDR3 length is 13 residues. The germline V gene encodes CDR1 DFQATT and CDR2 SNEGSKA (reference sequence). This CDR3 is CSARDIDPYEQYF. CDR3 DNA sequence: TGCAGTGCTAGAGATATCGATCCCTACGAGCAGTACTTC.

In its sample, this clonotype was seen once. The chain carries TRBV4-3 and TRBJ2-3; 9 positions agree with TRBD2. Per the germline V gene, CDR1 is LGHNA and CDR2 is YSLEER. This CDR3 comprises 18 residues. J lost 0 bases, V lost 0 bases, and 7 bases had no gene match. CDR3 sequence (DNA): TGCGCCAGCAGCCAAGATCGGAGCGGGAGGACTAGCACAGATACGCAGTATTTT. Amino acid sequence: CASSQDRSGRTSTDTQYF.